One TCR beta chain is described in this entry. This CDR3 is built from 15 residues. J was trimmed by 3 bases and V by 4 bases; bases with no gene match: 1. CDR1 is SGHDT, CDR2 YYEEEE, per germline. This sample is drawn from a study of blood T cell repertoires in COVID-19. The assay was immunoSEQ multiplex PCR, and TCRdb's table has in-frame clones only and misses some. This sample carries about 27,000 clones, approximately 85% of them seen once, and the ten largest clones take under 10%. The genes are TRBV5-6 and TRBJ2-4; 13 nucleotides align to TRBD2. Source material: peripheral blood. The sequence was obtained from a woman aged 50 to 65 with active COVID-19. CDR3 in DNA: TGTGCCAGCAGCGGACTAGCGGGAGACAAAAACATTCAGTACTTC. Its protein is CASSGLAGDKNIQYF.